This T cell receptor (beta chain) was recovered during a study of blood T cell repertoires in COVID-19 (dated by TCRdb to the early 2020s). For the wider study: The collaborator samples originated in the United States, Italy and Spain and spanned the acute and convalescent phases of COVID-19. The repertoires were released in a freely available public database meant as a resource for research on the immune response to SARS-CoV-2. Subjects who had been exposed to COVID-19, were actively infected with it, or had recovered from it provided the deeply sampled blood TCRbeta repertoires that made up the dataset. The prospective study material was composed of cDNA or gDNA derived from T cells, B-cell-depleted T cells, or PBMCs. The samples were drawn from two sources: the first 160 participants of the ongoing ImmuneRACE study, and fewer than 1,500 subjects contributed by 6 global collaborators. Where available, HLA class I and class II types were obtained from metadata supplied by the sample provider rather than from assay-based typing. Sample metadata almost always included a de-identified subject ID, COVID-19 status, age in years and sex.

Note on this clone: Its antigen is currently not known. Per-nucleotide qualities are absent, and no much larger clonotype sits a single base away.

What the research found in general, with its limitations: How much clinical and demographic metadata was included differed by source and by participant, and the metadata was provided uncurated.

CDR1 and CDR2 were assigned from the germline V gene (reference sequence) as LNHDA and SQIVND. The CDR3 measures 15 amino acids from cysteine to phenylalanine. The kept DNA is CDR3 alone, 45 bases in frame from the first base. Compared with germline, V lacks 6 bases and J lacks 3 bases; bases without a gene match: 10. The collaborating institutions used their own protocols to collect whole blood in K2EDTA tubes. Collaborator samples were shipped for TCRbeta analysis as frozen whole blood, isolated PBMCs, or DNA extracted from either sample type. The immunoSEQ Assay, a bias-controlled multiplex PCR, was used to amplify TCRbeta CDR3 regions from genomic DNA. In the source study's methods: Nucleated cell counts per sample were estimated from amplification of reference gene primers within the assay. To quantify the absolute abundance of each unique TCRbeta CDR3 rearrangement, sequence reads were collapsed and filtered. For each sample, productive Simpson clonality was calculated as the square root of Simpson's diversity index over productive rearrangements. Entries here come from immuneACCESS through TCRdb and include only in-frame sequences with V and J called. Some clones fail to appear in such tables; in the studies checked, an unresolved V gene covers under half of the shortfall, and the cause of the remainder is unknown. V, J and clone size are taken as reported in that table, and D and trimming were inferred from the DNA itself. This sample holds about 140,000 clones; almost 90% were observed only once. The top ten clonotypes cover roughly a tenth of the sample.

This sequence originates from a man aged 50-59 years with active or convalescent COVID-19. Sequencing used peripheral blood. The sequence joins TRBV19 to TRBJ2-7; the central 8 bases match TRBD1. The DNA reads TGTGCCAGTAGACCTTCCGCAGGGGGCGGCTACGAGCAGTACTTC. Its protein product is CASRPSAGGGYEQYF.